Listed below are T cell receptor beta chains from one sample, sequenced in a study of cytomegalovirus exposure and HLA in healthy donors. Clones were read by immunoSEQ multiplex PCR, and TCRdb kept only the in-frame ones, dropping some. The data hold roughly 130,000 clones, with 80% observed a single time. The sequenced material came from PBMCs. The receptors originated from a man in his forties in good health and CMV-seronegative. CDR3s include the opening cysteine and the closing phenylalanine or tryptophan. The D gene is left open where the match is weak. Expanded clones get a size class; other rows say once, few or many, or leave the size out.

j_gene: TRBJ2-3
v_gene: TRBV2
d_gene: TRBD2
abundance: NA
CDR3nt: TGTGCCAGCAATCCCCGACTAGCGGGAACCACAGATACGCAGTATTTT
CDR3aa: CASNPRLAGTTDTQYF

j_gene: TRBJ2-3
v_gene: TRBV7-2
d_gene: NA
abundance: NA
CDR3nt: TGTGCCAGCAGCCCTCGGCGGCTTAGCACAGATACGCAGTATTTT
CDR3aa: CASSPRRLSTDTQYF

j_gene: TRBJ1-2
v_gene: TRBV28
d_gene: TRBD1
abundance: NA
CDR3nt: TGTGCCAGCAGGTCCCCGGGACAGGACTATGGCTACACCTTC
CDR3aa: CASRSPGQDYGYTF

j_gene: TRBJ2-5
v_gene: TRBV6-1
d_gene: TRBD2
abundance: NA
CDR3nt: TGTGCCAGCAGTGATATGGTAGCGGGAGGAGAGACCCAGTACTTC
CDR3aa: CASSDMVAGGETQYF

j_gene: TRBJ2-2
v_gene: TRBV30
d_gene: NA
abundance: NA
CDR3nt: TGTGCCTGGAGGCCCTCCCGGTCTTTGAACACCGGGGAGCTGTTTTTT
CDR3aa: CAWRPSRSLNTGELFF

j_gene: TRBJ2-2
v_gene: TRBV25-1
d_gene: NA
abundance: once
CDR3nt: TGTGCCAGCCGAGCCGACCGGGACACCGGGGAGCTGTTTTTT
CDR3aa: CASRADRDTGELFF

j_gene: TRBJ2-1
v_gene: TRBV6-5
d_gene: TRBD2
abundance: few
CDR3nt: TGTGCCAGCAAACGAGGGACTAGCGGGGCGTATGAGCAGTTCTTC
CDR3aa: CASKRGTSGAYEQFF

j_gene: TRBJ2-7
v_gene: TRBV5-1
d_gene: TRBD1
abundance: once
CDR3nt: TGCGCCAGCAGCTCCCAGGGACAGGGGTCTACCTACGAGCAGTACTTC
CDR3aa: CASSSQGQGSTYEQYF

j_gene: TRBJ2-7
v_gene: TRBV5-1
d_gene: NA
abundance: few
CDR3nt: TGCGCCAGCAGCGAGGGCGCCAGCTCCTACGAGCAGTACTTC
CDR3aa: CASSEGASSYEQYF

j_gene: TRBJ1-5
v_gene: TRBV5-1
d_gene: TRBD1
abundance: NA
CDR3nt: TGCGCCAGCAGCTTGGGGGACAGCGGTATCGGCAATCAGCCCCAGCATTTT
CDR3aa: CASSLGDSGIGNQPQHF

j_gene: TRBJ1-2
v_gene: TRBV7-9
d_gene: TRBD1
abundance: NA
CDR3nt: TGTGCCAGCAGCCCCGGACAGGGGTTGGGCTATGGCTACACCTTC
CDR3aa: CASSPGQGLGYGYTF

j_gene: TRBJ2-7
v_gene: TRBV7-2
d_gene: TRBD2
abundance: NA
CDR3nt: TGTGCCAGCAGCTTAGCTAGCGGGGGGACCTACGAGCAGTACTTC
CDR3aa: CASSLASGGTYEQYF

j_gene: TRBJ2-7
v_gene: TRBV6-5
d_gene: NA
abundance: few
CDR3nt: TGTGCCAGCAGATTAGCTGAAACCTACGAGCAGTACTTC
CDR3aa: CASRLAETYEQYF

j_gene: TRBJ2-2
v_gene: TRBV15
d_gene: NA
abundance: NA
CDR3nt: TGTGCCACCAGCAGAGGACAGTCCACCGGGGAGCTGTTTTTT
CDR3aa: CATSRGQSTGELFF

j_gene: TRBJ2-1
v_gene: TRBV7-3
d_gene: NA
abundance: NA
CDR3nt: TGTGCCAGCAGCCCCCCGGGATCCTACAATGAGCAGTTCTTC
CDR3aa: CASSPPGSYNEQFF

j_gene: TRBJ2-1
v_gene: TRBV2
d_gene: TRBD2
abundance: NA
CDR3nt: TGTGCCAGCACCACCGGGACTAGCTCCTACAATGAGCAGTTCTTC
CDR3aa: CASTTGTSSYNEQFF

j_gene: TRBJ1-1
v_gene: TRBV7-2
d_gene: TRBD1
abundance: few
CDR3nt: TGTGCCAGCAGCGCCACTGGACAGGGACGGACTGAAGCTTTCTTT
CDR3aa: CASSATGQGRTEAFF

j_gene: TRBJ1-1
v_gene: TRBV11-3
d_gene: NA
abundance: few
CDR3nt: TGTGCCAGCAGCTTAGAAAAGAGATCAGAAGCTTTCTTT
CDR3aa: CASSLEKRSEAFF

j_gene: TRBJ2-7
v_gene: TRBV12-5
d_gene: NA
abundance: once
CDR3nt: TGTGCTAGTGGTTTGGTACGAAGGCCACCATCTATCGGAGATTTCTCCTACGAGCAGTACTTC
CDR3aa: CASGLVRRPPSIGDFSYEQYF

j_gene: TRBJ2-3
v_gene: TRBV4-2
d_gene: TRBD2
abundance: once
CDR3nt: TGTGCCAGCAGCCAAGGAAGGTCGGGTCTAGCGGGCGTAAAGGGTACGCAGTATTTT
CDR3aa: CASSQGRSGLAGVKGTQYF

j_gene: TRBJ2-1
v_gene: TRBV9
d_gene: NA
abundance: NA
CDR3nt: TGTGCCAGCAGCGTAACCGGACAAGGGACCTACAATGAGCAGTTCTTC
CDR3aa: CASSVTGQGTYNEQFF

j_gene: TRBJ1-6
v_gene: TRBV2
d_gene: NA
abundance: NA
CDR3nt: TGTGCCAGCAGTGATCAGGGGTTGGCTAATTCACCCCTCCACTTT
CDR3aa: CASSDQGLANSPLHF

j_gene: TRBJ1-1
v_gene: TRBV15
d_gene: NA
abundance: NA
CDR3nt: TGTGCCACCAGATTAACAGAGAACACTGAAGCTTTCTTT
CDR3aa: CATRLTENTEAFF